Each of the 28 T cell receptor beta chains below was sequenced from the same sample in a study of cytomegalovirus exposure and HLA in healthy donors. Researchers ran the PCR with 60 Vbeta and 13 Jbeta primers. TCRdb's copy holds only in-frame clones and misses some; the assay was immunoSEQ multiplex PCR. Of some 120,000 clones listed, around 77% are singletons. Material: PBMCs. Source of these receptors: a human donor in good health.

This clone has a handful of counts. The chain joins TRBV21-1 to TRBJ1-3; the table's D call, TRBD1, has no DNA check behind it. TRBV21-1 is tagged as a pseudogene. CDR3 size: 15 residues. CDR3 in amino acids: CASSKGGQGVHTIYF. CDR3 coding DNA: TGTGCCAGCAGCAAAGGGGGACAGGGAGTACACACCATATATTTT.

V usage is TRBV9 and J usage is TRBJ2-1, with TRBD1 identical over 7 bases. CDR3 length: 17 residues. With 7 bases clipped from V and 2 bases from J, the junction kept 15 bases outside the gene matches. Germline V gene sequence: CDR1 SGDLS, CDR2 YYNGEE. CDR3 nucleotides: TGTGCCAGCCCCCCTTCACTCCGGGACAGAACCTACAATGAGCAGTTCTTC. It is translated as CASPPSLRDRTYNEQFF.

The V gene is TRBV28, the J gene TRBJ1-2; D not certain. Germline lookup yields CDR1 MDHEN and CDR2 SYDVKM. Trimming removed 6 bases at V and 8 bases at J, with 16 bases between. This CDR3 is 13 amino acids long. The CDR3 is CASRPASAEGYTF. The CDR3 nucleotides read TGTGCCAGCAGACCCGCGTCGGCGGAGGGCTACACCTTC.

The rearrangement links TRBV7-8 to TRBJ2-7; tentatively, D is TRBD1 (5 bases). The CDR3 has 16 amino acids. The V end lost 5 bases, the J end lost 1 base, and 18 bases lay between the germline ends. From germline, CDR1 is SGHVS and CDR2 FQNEAQ. The CDR3 nucleotides are TGTGCCAGCAGCACCCTAACAGTTCAGGGATCCTACGAGCAGTACTTC. It yields the protein CASSTLTVQGSYEQYF. The full variable domain, completed using reference TRBV7-8 and TRBJ2-7, is GAGVSQSPRYKVAKRGQDVALRCDPISGHVSLFWYQQALGQGPEFLTYFQNEAQLDKSGLPSDRFFAERPEGSVSTLKIQRTQQEDSAVYLCASSTLTVQGSYEQYFGPGTRLTVT.

A few counts support this clone. The chain carries TRBV25-1 and TRBJ2-1, with 10 bases matching TRBD1. Germline V gives CDR1 MGHDK, CDR2 SYGVNS. V was pared by 5 bases and J by 7 bases, with 8 bases of the junction left unmatched. The CDR3 consists of 15 residues. CDR3 DNA: TGTGCCAGCAGTCCCGACCGGGGACAGGGGAATGAGCAGTTCTTC. It yields the protein CASSPDRGQGNEQFF. Together with reference TRBV25-1 and TRBJ2-1, the CDR3 gives the full variable domain: EADIYQTPRYLVIGTGKKITLECSQTMGHDKMYWYQQDPGMELHLIHYSYGVNSTEKGDLSSESTVSRIRTEHFPLTLESARPSHTSQYLCASSPDRGQGNEQFFGPGTRLTVL.

The genes are TRBV21-1 and TRBJ2-5; TRBD2 is taken as the D call from the table, unchecked against the DNA. The assigned J gene may be wrong: the sequence end matches TRBJ2-7 better. TRBV21-1 is a documented pseudogene. CDR3 length equals 15 residues. CDR3 loop: CASSKGTSGSYEQYF. In DNA form, the CDR3 reads TGTGCCAGCAGCAAAGGGACTAGCGGGAGCTACGAGCAGTACTTC.

This sequence joins TRBV2 and TRBJ1-1, with D hard to call. Germline CDR1 is SNHLY and CDR2 is FYNNEI. The V end was cut by 3 bases, the J end by 1 base, with 12 bases between. This CDR3 contains 15 residues. The CDR3 nucleotides read TGTGCCAGCAGTGATGGTGGCAGGTCGAACACTGAAGCTTTCTTT. Its protein product is CASSDGGRSNTEAFF.

Details on this clone: Sequence at one end of the junction differs from germline and may be a read error. The V call is TRBV28, the J call TRBJ1-3, with D uncertain. The length of the CDR3 is 12 residues. Germline CDR1 is MDHEN and CDR2 is SYDVKM. CDR3 sequence reads: CASSTDEPPINF. In DNA, the CDR3 is TGTGCCAGCAGTACAGACGAACCCCCGATAAATTTT. Drawing the rest from reference TRBV28 and TRBJ1-3, the complete variable domain is DVKVTQSSRYLVKRTGEKVFLECVQDMDHENMFWYRQDPGLGLRLIYFSYDVKMKEKGDIPEGYSVSREKKERFSLILESASTNQTSMYLCASSTDEPPINFGEGSWLTVV.

The chain joins TRBV6-5 to TRBJ1-5; 9 bases fit TRBD1. The ends lost 2 bases at V and 6 bases at J; junction bases unmatched: 8. Per germline, CDR1 MNHEY and CDR2 SVGAGI. CDR3 length equals 16 residues. The CDR3 reads CASSYGGTGTGQPQHF. CDR3 bases: TGTGCCAGCAGTTACGGCGGGACAGGGACGGGTCAGCCCCAGCATTTT.

The CDR3 DNA sequence: TGTGCCAGCAGTTACTCGGACAGGGGGTCCTATGGCTACACCTTC. It encodes CASSYSDRGSYGYTF. This chain uses TRBV6-5 with TRBJ1-2, with TRBD1 identical over 10 bases. The V and J ends lost 0 bases and 4 bases, in that order; junction bases with no gene match: 2. The germline V gene has CDR1 MNHEY and CDR2 SVGAGI. The CDR3 runs to 15 residues.

This chain connects TRBV5-1 to TRBJ2-3; 11 nucleotides agree with TRBD2. The J segment lost 0 bases and the V segment lost 0 bases, leaving 9 bases of the junction unmatched. CDR3 length: 19 residues. Germline V gives CDR1 SGHRS, CDR2 YFSETQ. The DNA of the CDR3 is TGCGCCAGCAGCTTGGCCGGGACTAGCGGTTCTTCTAGCACAGATACGCAGTATTTT. Amino acids: CASSLAGTSGSSSTDTQYF.

V gene TRBV7-9 combines with J gene TRBJ2-7, with TRBD1 matching 9 bases. This CDR3 has 14 amino acids. Germline V lookup: CDR1 SEHNR, CDR2 FQNEAQ (reference sequence). Trimming at V came to 3 bases and at J to 5 bases, leaving 5 bases not matched to a gene. CDR3 protein: CASSLGTGRHEQYF. In DNA, the CDR3 is TGTGCCAGCAGCTTGGGGACAGGGAGGCACGAGCAGTACTTC.

The CDR3 protein is CAISVGQGFYEQYF. The CDR3 nucleotides read TGTGCCATCAGTGTCGGCCAGGGGTTCTACGAGCAGTACTTC. V gene TRBV10-3 combines with J gene TRBJ2-7; D possibly corresponds to TRBD1 (6 bases). V was clipped by 4 bases and J by 3 bases, with 13 bases between them. The germline gives CDR1 ENHRY, CDR2 SYGVKD. The CDR3 loop spans 14 amino acids.

The chain carries TRBV6-5 and TRBJ1-1, with D tentatively TRBD1 (5 bases). The germline gives CDR1 MNHEY, CDR2 SVGAGI. Deletions cut 1 base from V and 6 bases from J, with 12 bases between. This CDR3 has 14 residues. The CDR3 DNA follows: TGTGCCAGCAGTTACTGGGCAGGGCGCTCTGAAGCTTTCTTT. This translates into CASSYWAGRSEAFF.

The gene calls are TRBV27 and TRBJ1-1; 10 bases align to TRBD1. Unmatched junction bases numbered 12, after V lost 4 bases and J lost 4 bases. The CDR3 is 17 amino acids. Germline CDR1 and CDR2: MNHEY and SMNVEV (reference sequence). The chain's CDR3 is CASSSHRQGAAGTEAFF. CDR3 nucleotides: TGTGCCAGCAGTTCTCATCGACAGGGGGCGGCAGGCACTGAAGCTTTCTTT.

The rearrangement uses TRBV20-1 and TRBJ1-1, with TRBD1 as a possible D gene (6 bases). V was shortened by 5 bases and J by 10 bases, with 11 bases between the two germline ends. Germline CDR1 and CDR2: DFQATT and SNEGSKA (reference sequence). The CDR3 sequence is 10 residues long. CDR3 in DNA: TGCAGTGCTTGGACAGTCACAGCTTTCTTT. Translating gives CSAWTVTAFF.

The chain combines TRBV28 with TRBJ1-5; weak D call: TRBD1 (5 bases). Trimming stripped 7 bases from V and 4 bases from J, with 23 bases between. The CDR3 contains 17 residues. Germline values: CDR1 MDHEN, CDR2 SYDVKM. The CDR3 bases are TGTGCCAGCACCCCCCCCCGCGCCCGACAGACAAATCAGCCCCAGCATTTT. Translating gives CASTPPRARQTNQPQHF.

The chain combines TRBV18 with TRBJ1-2; D unresolved. CDR1 and CDR2 from the germline V gene are KGHSH and LQKENI. CDR3 length: 17 amino acids. Trimming pared 6 bases from V and 3 bases from J, leaving 23 bases between. CDR3 sequence (DNA): TGTGCCAGCTCGCCCCCGGTCCAAGGGAGTGTTCACTATGGCTACACCTTC. Translation gives CASSPPVQGSVHYGYTF.

This chain uses TRBV5-1 with TRBJ2-1; the match to TRBD2 covers 11 bases. The CDR3 is 19 residues long. V was pared by 4 bases and J by 2 bases, with 14 bases of the junction left unmatched. CDR1 and CDR2 from the germline V gene are SGHRS and YFSETQ. The CDR3 sequence is CASSAQGSTSGSTYNEQFF. In nucleotides, the CDR3 is TGCGCCAGCAGCGCACAGGGTAGCACTAGCGGGAGTACCTACAATGAGCAGTTCTTC.

This chain joins TRBV19 and TRBJ1-2; D gene ambiguous. Germline CDR1 reads LNHDA; CDR2 reads SQIVND (reference sequence). V lost 4 bases and J lost 4, with 10 bases in between. The CDR3 is made up of 13 amino acids. DNA for the CDR3: TGTGCCAGTAGTACTGGGGAGAGCTATGGCTACACCTTC. Translation: CASSTGESYGYTF.

The sample holds one count of this clone. The chain couples TRBV30 to TRBJ1-1; perhaps TRBD1 as D (5 bases). CDR1 and CDR2 from the germline V gene are GTSNPN and SVGIG (reference sequence). The germline V and J ends were trimmed by 3 bases and 0 bases, with 14 bases remaining between them. This CDR3 spans 15 amino acids. CDR3 residues: CAWRRRDLMNTEAFF. As DNA, the CDR3 is TGTGCCTGGAGGAGGAGGGACCTTATGAACACTGAAGCTTTCTTT. Drawing the rest from reference TRBV30 and TRBJ1-1, the complete variable domain is SQTIHQWPATLVQPVGSPLSLECTVEGTSNPNLYWYRQAAGRGLQLLFYSVGIGQISSEVPQNLSASRPQDRQFILSSKKLLLSDSGFYLCAWRRRDLMNTEAFFGQGTRLTVV.

This clone was seen once. The chain employs TRBV2 and TRBJ2-1; TRBD2 matches at 10 bases. Germline-derived CDR1 and CDR2 are SNHLY and FYNNEI. Trimming cost V 2 bases and J 6 bases; bases outside gene matches: 4. The CDR3 runs 15 residues. The CDR3 reads CASSERTSGLNEQFF. DNA for the CDR3: TGTGCCAGCAGTGAAAGGACTAGCGGACTCAATGAGCAGTTCTTC.

The V call is TRBV5-1, the J call TRBJ2-5, with TRBD2 identical over 8 bases. Trimming removed 5 bases from V and 0 bases from J; junction bases left unmatched: 12. The CDR3 runs to 17 residues. Germline values: CDR1 SGHRS, CDR2 YFSETQ. The DNA for the CDR3 is TGCGCCAGCAGACGGGGGGGGGCTAACCAGTACCAAGAGACCCAGTACTTC. This encodes CASRRGGANQYQETQYF.

The J gene is TRBJ1-1, the V gene TRBV5-6; D remains unclear. Germline V gene lookup returns CDR1 SGHDT and CDR2 YYEEEE. The CDR3 has 12 amino acids. Trimming took 4 bases from V and 5 from J, leaving 9 bases between them. For the CDR3, the DNA is TGTGCCAGCAGCGCCGGCGGGACTGAAGCTTTCTTT. Its protein is CASSAGGTEAFF.

Written as DNA, the CDR3 is TGTGCCAGCAGCCCTGGACAGGGCAATCAGCCCCAGCATTTT. Translated: CASSPGQGNQPQHF. This chain joins TRBV11-2 and TRBJ1-5, with TRBD1 matching over 7 bases. Germline CDR1 and CDR2: SGHAT and FQNNGV. Trimming at V came to 5 bases and at J to 2 bases, leaving 3 bases not matched to a gene. CDR3 size: 14 residues.

The chain has TRBV19 and TRBJ1-5; 12 bases agree with TRBD1. The CDR3 has 18 amino acids. V dropped 1 base and J dropped 1; count of bases not matched to a gene: 5. CDR1 and CDR2 from the germline V gene are LNHDA and SQIVND (reference sequence). The CDR3 protein is CASSIGGQGAGSNQPQHF. The CDR3 DNA reads TGTGCCAGTAGTATAGGGGGACAGGGGGCGGGGAGCAATCAGCCCCAGCATTTT.

V usage is TRBV5-6 and J usage is TRBJ2-1; 7 bases match TRBD2. Germline V gene lookup returns CDR1 SGHDT and CDR2 YYEEEE. Trimming at V came to 4 bases and at J to 7 bases, leaving 2 bases not matched to a gene. CDR3 length: 12 amino acids. CDR3 amino acids: CASSHSGNEQFF. CDR3 in DNA: TGTGCCAGCAGCCATAGCGGGAATGAGCAGTTCTTC.

The V call is TRBV27, the J call TRBJ2-2; 10 bases align to TRBD2. The CDR3 has 17 residues. Germline CDR1 MNHEY, CDR2 SMNVEV (reference sequence). The V gene end was trimmed by 1 base and the J gene end by 0 bases; junction bases not matched to a gene: 2. CDR3 region: CASSLLGLATNTGELFF. The CDR3 DNA is TGTGCCAGCAGTTTATTGGGACTAGCGACGAACACCGGGGAGCTGTTTTTT.